This note documents a single TCR beta chain sequence. One junction end disagrees with the germline gene, perhaps due to a read error. The sample originates from a study of molecular identifiers for immune sequencing clone quantification. Sorted cell numbers of about 19,000 to 1,000,000, with 10%, 30% or 50% RNA, served as input for naive CD8 libraries. When naive CD8 T cells were sorted, they were gated as CD8+CD4-CCR7+CD45RA+. Preparation of the bulk TCR libraries relied on previously described methods and listed TCR primers. TCRdb reprocessed the PCR reads with MiXCR, giving one entry per CDR3 protein. This sample has about 630,000 distinct CDR3 sequences, with 25% found just once. Sequenced input: naive CD8+ T cells from blood, with Jurkat cell RNA spiked in. Noted subset: FACS-sorted CD8+CD4-CCR7+CD45RA+ naive T cells. This sequence originates from a human donor in good health. Some libraries in this study had Jurkat cell RNA spiked in.

The CDR3 loop is CASSARQGALLYGCTF. CDR3 coding DNA: TGTGCCAGCAGCGCTCGACAGGGGGCGTTGCTTTATGGCTGCACCTTC. The chain links TRBV7-9 to TRBJ1-2, with 10 bases identical to TRBD1. Per the germline V gene, CDR1 is SEHNR and CDR2 is FQNEAQ (reference sequence). CDR3 length: 16 residues.